There are many counts of the clone carrying this T cell receptor beta chain. Antigen unknown. This entry comes from a study of T-cell reconstitution after alpha-beta-depleted transplantation in children. Using unique molecular identifiers, the investigators prepared the TCRbeta library. TCRdb fed the PCR reads into MiXCR, producing one record per CDR3 protein. The data contain approximately 97,000 distinct CDR3 sequences, roughly 7.2% of them singletons. This CDR3 contains 16 residues. Germline V lookup: CDR1 SGHAT, CDR2 FQNNGV. V lost 1 base, J lost 10 bases, and 7 bases stayed unmatched. Notes on the study in general: There were some patients whose high TCRbeta diversity at day 60 came from surviving recipient T cells and thymic progenitors. There were reportedly several hundred expanded graft clones from which alpha-beta T cells came about two months after transplant. The authors attributed T-cell counts and diversity one year after transplant mostly to newly produced T cells.

The V and J genes are TRBV11-2 and TRBJ2-1; 13 bases align to TRBD2. Source: PBMCs, taken before TCRalphabeta/CD19-depleted stem cell transplant. The sequence was obtained from a boy aged 2-15 years with acute lymphoblastic leukemia, due to receive a stem cell transplant. As DNA, the CDR3 is TGTGCCAGCAGCTTAGGTTTACTAGCGGGGGGGCCCGAGCAGTTCTTC. As protein: CASSLGLLAGGPEQFF.